These 25 T cell receptor beta chains share one sample of origin, sequenced in a study of identical twins. TCRdb recomputed calls from the 5' RACE reads with MiXCR, one row per CDR3 protein. Here the sample spans around 250,000 distinct CDR3 sequences, about 6.7% being singletons. These data also featured in a second study, about T cells expressing NK-cell markers.

Sample: CD8+ T cells sorted from blood. These receptors were taken from a woman aged 18-30 years in good health.

The sample holds many counts of this clonotype. This chain links TRBV11-1 with TRBJ2-3; 12 positions match TRBD2. The CDR3 is 18 amino acids. Unmatched junction bases numbered 12, after V lost 1 base and J lost 7 bases. The germline V gene encodes CDR1 SGHAT and CDR2 FQDESV (reference sequence). CDR3 loop: CASSLGGLAGSPSYTQYF. CDR3 DNA: TGTGCCAGCAGCTTAGGAGGACTAGCGGGATCCCCTAGCTATACGCAGTATTTT.

This clonotype appeared a few times. The V and J genes are TRBV7-9 and TRBJ1-1; the match to TRBD1 covers 9 bases. In germline, CDR1 is SEHNR, CDR2 FQNEAQ (reference sequence). The CDR3 sequence is 16 residues long. V lost 1 base, J lost 4 bases, and 7 bases stayed unmatched. The CDR3 reads CASSLEGQGRGTEAFF. As DNA, the CDR3 is TGTGCCAGCAGCTTAGAGGGACAGGGAAGAGGCACTGAAGCTTTCTTT.

The gene calls are TRBV7-9 and TRBJ2-7; either TRBD1 or TRBD2 may fit D (5 bases each). Germline CDR1 reads SEHNR; CDR2 reads FQNEAQ (reference sequence). This CDR3 is built from 15 residues. V was shortened by 2 bases and J by 7 bases, with 18 bases between the two germline ends. CDR3 in DNA: TGTGCCAGCAGCTTAAGGGACGAGAACTGGGGGGAGCAGTACTTC. Translation: CASSLRDENWGEQYF.

This clonotype was counted at least ten times. The chain employs TRBV12-3 or TRBV12-4 and TRBJ2-1; 14 bases match TRBD2. The CDR3 is 17 residues long. V was pared by 3 bases and J by 7 bases, with 8 bases of the junction left unmatched. The CDR3 DNA reads TGTGCCAGCAGTTTGAGGTTGACTAGCGGGGGGGTTAATGAGCAGTTCTTC. This translates into CASSLRLTSGGVNEQFF.

The table lists this clonotype with many counts. The genes are TRBV6-1 and TRBJ2-1, with 7 positions matching TRBD1. The CDR3 loop spans 16 amino acids. With 6 bases clipped from V and 10 bases from J, the junction kept 18 bases outside the gene matches. Germline V gene lookup returns CDR1 MNHNS and CDR2 SASEGT. The CDR3 DNA follows: TGTGCCAGCAGCCCCGATAGCAGGGGGAGTTCGGGAGAGCAGTTCTTC. Translation gives CASSPDSRGSSGEQFF.

The J gene is TRBJ1-2, the V gene TRBV10-3; D is undetermined. CDR3 length: 13 residues. V lost 4 bases and J lost 7, with 13 bases in between. The germline V gene has CDR1 ENHRY and CDR2 SYGVKD. The CDR3 bases are TGTGCCATCAGTGGGACGTCGGGAGGTGGCTACACCTTC. It encodes CAISGTSGGGYTF.

The genes are TRBV5-1 and TRBJ2-7; TRBD1 or TRBD2 may be the D gene (5 bases each). The ends were cut back, 7 bases at V and 1 base at J, with 15 bases in the middle. The CDR3 length is 14 residues. The germline V gene has CDR1 SGHRS and CDR2 YFSETQ. The CDR3 DNA sequence: TGCGCCAGCCGATCCCTTGGGGGTTCCTACGAGCAGTACTTC. Translated, it gives CASRSLGGSYEQYF. The whole variable domain, remainder taken from reference TRBV5-1 and TRBJ2-7, is KAGVTQTPRYLIKTRGQQVTLSCSPISGHRSVSWYQQTPGQGLQFLFEYFSETQRNKGNFPGRFSGRQFSNSRSEMNVSTLELGDSALYLCASRSLGGSYEQYFGPGTRLTVT.

This clonotype was seen only a few times. The V gene is TRBV28, the J gene TRBJ2-6; 7 nucleotides line up with TRBD1. This CDR3 region has 19 residues. Germline V gives CDR1 MDHEN, CDR2 SYDVKM. After removal of 8 bases from V and 0 bases from J, the junction contained 16 bases not matched to a gene. DNA of the CDR3: TGTGCCAGCGGGGACATCCCCGGGACAGCCCGCTCTGGGGCCAACGTCCTGACTTTC. Translated: CASGDIPGTARSGANVLTF.

This clonotype was detected a few times. The V call is TRBV5-1, the J call TRBJ2-7, with 7 bases matching TRBD1. Unmatched junction bases numbered 14, after V lost 4 bases and J lost 7 bases. Germline V CDR1 and CDR2: SGHRS, YFSETQ. The CDR3 runs to 15 residues. The CDR3 sequence is CASSLQGTEPREQYF. The CDR3 DNA reads TGCGCCAGCAGCCTCCAAGGGACAGAACCGAGGGAGCAGTACTTC.

The chain joins TRBV7-8 to TRBJ2-4; D is possibly TRBD2 (6 bases). Germline CDR1 and CDR2: SGHVS and FQNEAQ. The CDR3 contains 15 residues. V lost 3 bases, J lost 4 bases, and 13 bases lay in between. CDR3 nucleotides: TGTGCCAGCAGCTTCAGGCTAGCGCAGAAAAACATTCAGTACTTC. Encoded protein: CASSFRLAQKNIQYF.

The chain joins TRBV18 to TRBJ2-5; 7 bases are a match to TRBD1. The CDR3 consists of 13 residues. Germline V lookup: CDR1 KGHSH, CDR2 LQKENI. Losses at the gene ends were 6 bases for V and 1 base for J; bases not matched to a gene: 2. CDR3 loop: CASSDRAQETQYF. The DNA of the CDR3 is TGTGCCAGCTCCGACAGGGCCCAAGAGACCCAGTACTTC.

This clonotype was observed a few times. The chain combines TRBV20-1 with TRBJ2-5; D might be TRBD1 or TRBD2, each matching 5 bases. V lost 0 bases to trimming and J lost 4 bases, with 15 bases between them. This CDR3 is built from 15 residues. Germline CDR1 is DFQATT and CDR2 is SNEGSKA (reference sequence). CDR3 sequence reads: CSARDERGPGETQYF. The CDR3 DNA sequence: TGCAGTGCTAGAGATGAGAGGGGCCCGGGAGAGACCCAGTACTTC.

This clonotype was seen a few times. The rearrangement links TRBV9 to TRBJ2-3, with 10 bases matching TRBD2. The germline V gene encodes CDR1 SGDLS and CDR2 YYNGEE. The CDR3 is made up of 15 amino acids. The trim removed 4 bases at V and 5 bases at J, leaving 7 bases unmatched. The CDR3: CASSKSGGAGDTQYF. In DNA form, the CDR3 reads TGTGCCAGCAGCAAGAGCGGGGGGGCGGGAGATACGCAGTATTTT.

A few counts support this clonotype. The rearrangement links TRBV19 to TRBJ2-7, with D unclear. V was cut by 3 bases and J by 3 bases, with 9 bases left in between. The CDR3 consists of 13 residues. The germline CDR1 and CDR2 sequences are LNHDA and SQIVND (reference sequence). The CDR3: CASSIGDRYEQYF. CDR3 sequence (DNA): TGTGCCAGTAGTATTGGGGATCGCTACGAGCAGTACTTC.

The V call is TRBV4-3, the J call TRBJ2-1, with 7 bases aligning to TRBD2. Germline CDR1 and CDR2: LGHNA and YSLEER. There are 15 residues in the CDR3. Trimming cost V 0 bases and J 7 bases; bases outside gene matches: 6. In nucleotides, the CDR3 is TGCGCCAGCAGCCAAGATGGACTAGAGGAGAATGAGCAGTTCTTC. It yields the protein CASSQDGLEENEQFF.

In its sample, this clonotype was seen a few times. J is TRBJ2-7 and V is TRBV9; no clear D. The CDR3 totals 17 residues. Trimming took 3 bases from V and 0 from J, leaving 19 bases between them. Per the germline V gene, CDR1 is SGDLS and CDR2 is YYNGEE. The CDR3 is CASSDEPRTVPSYEQYF. In DNA form, the CDR3 reads TGTGCCAGCAGCGATGAGCCCAGGACCGTTCCCTCCTACGAGCAGTACTTC.

This clonotype was counted between two and nine times. The chain carries TRBV10-3 and TRBJ1-5; D ambiguous. V lost 10 bases, J lost 10 bases, and 11 bases lay in between. The germline V gene has CDR1 ENHRY and CDR2 SYGVKD. The CDR3 spans 10 residues. The CDR3 DNA follows: TGTGCCACCCTCCCCCAACCCCAGCATTTT. Its translation: CATLPQPQHF.

The J gene is TRBJ2-5, the V gene TRBV5-1; weak D call: TRBD2 (5 bases). Looked up from germline, CDR1 is SGHRS and CDR2 is YFSETQ. This CDR3 contains 14 residues. V was shortened by 0 bases and J by 1 base, with 7 bases between the two germline ends. CDR3 amino acids: CASSLGGLQETQYF. The CDR3 region has the DNA TGCGCCAGCAGCTTGGGAGGGCTCCAAGAGACCCAGTACTTC.

Ten or more counts support this clonotype. The chain has TRBV10-3 and TRBJ2-7, with 7 bases identical to TRBD2. The CDR3 length is 15 residues. The V and J ends lost 7 bases and 0 bases, in that order; junction bases with no gene match: 9. The V gene's germline CDR1 is ENHRY and CDR2 SYGVKD. The CDR3 loop is CAIMARDYPSYEQYF. CDR3 coding DNA: TGTGCCATCATGGCTAGGGACTATCCCTCCTACGAGCAGTACTTC.

This clonotype was observed a handful of times. V and J are TRBV11-2 and TRBJ2-1, with D hard to call. CDR1 is SGHAT and CDR2 is FQNNGV in the germline V gene. This CDR3 spans 13 amino acids. Between the trimmed V and J ends, which lost 0 bases and 10 bases, there was a span of 10 bases. The CDR3 protein is CASSLEGVPEQFF. The DNA for the CDR3 is TGTGCCAGCAGCTTAGAGGGTGTCCCCGAGCAGTTCTTC.

This chain connects TRBV9 to TRBJ2-1; either TRBD1 or TRBD2 may fit D (5 bases each). This CDR3 has 12 residues. Trimming stripped 3 bases from V and 7 bases from J, with 8 bases between. Germline-derived CDR1 and CDR2 are SGDLS and YYNGEE. The CDR3 loop is CASSGDVNEQFF. In DNA form, the CDR3 reads TGTGCCAGCAGCGGGGACGTTAATGAGCAGTTCTTC.

This clonotype was recorded many times. The rearrangement uses TRBV9 and TRBJ2-1; 14 nucleotides agree with TRBD2. The junction had 2 bases not matched to a gene; V was cut back by 0 bases and J by 6 bases. The CDR3 spans 16 residues. Germline V gene data show CDR1 as SGDLS and CDR2 as YYNGEE. CDR3 in DNA: TGTGCCAGCAGCGTAGTCGGGACTAGCGGGGGCAATGAGCAGTTCTTC. Translating it yields CASSVVGTSGGNEQFF.

This clonotype was seen ten or more times. This sequence joins TRBV12-3 or TRBV12-4 and TRBJ2-1; D uncertain. The CDR3 has 14 residues. Trimming removed 0 bases from V and 4 bases from J, with 7 bases in between. The CDR3 bases are TGTGCCAGCAGTTTAGCAGACGTATACAATGAGCAGTTCTTC. It translates to CASSLADVYNEQFF.

The CDR3 DNA sequence: TGCAGCGTTGTTAAGGACGCAGACAATGAGCAGTTCTTC. It yields the protein CSVVKDADNEQFF. This chain links TRBV29-1 with TRBJ2-1; D unresolved. Trimming took off 4 bases at V and 5 bases at J, with 12 bases between the two ends. Germline values: CDR1 SQVTM, CDR2 ANQGSEA. CDR3 length: 13 amino acids.

The chain combines TRBV6-1 with TRBJ2-1; TRBD1 matches at 9 bases. Germline CDR1 MNHNS, CDR2 SASEGT. The length of the CDR3 is 13 residues. V shed 7 bases and J 10 bases; nucleotides not matched to a gene: 8. CDR3 in DNA: TGTGCCAGCAACCCGGGACAGGGTGGGGAGCAGTTCTTC. Translating gives CASNPGQGGEQFF.